This entry is about one T cell receptor (beta chain). The sample originates from a study of blood T cell repertoires in COVID-19. Overall study context: The United States, Italy and Spain were the sources of the acute and convalescent COVID-19 samples. From T cells, B-cell-depleted T cells, or PBMCs came the material, which was cDNA or gDNA.

Germline V lookup: CDR1 MDHEN, CDR2 SYDVKM. J was trimmed by 8 bases and V by 6 bases; bases with no gene match: 9. This CDR3 has 13 residues. In the original analysis: Amplified reference gene primers provided the basis for estimating nucleated cell counts. Profiling relied on immunoSEQ multiplex PCR, and the TCRdb table lists in-frame clones only, not all of them. The D gene and trimming were derived from the DNA, and the V and J assignments and clone size from that table. This table holds some 240,000 clones, roughly 88% found once. The V call is TRBV28, the J call TRBJ1-2; TRBD1 aligns across 7 bases. The sequence derives from a man between 50 and 59 years old with active or convalescent COVID-19. What was sequenced was peripheral blood. The CDR3 sequence is CASRTGFTYGYTF. The CDR3 region has the DNA TGTGCCAGCAGGACAGGGTTCACTTACGGCTACACCTTC.